Each of the 3 T cell receptor beta chains below was sequenced from the same sample in a study of T-cell reconstitution after alpha-beta-depleted transplantation in children (dated by TCRdb to the mid-2010s). The treatment or condition label corresponds to: allogeneic hematopoietic cell transplantation with graft depleted of TCRalphabeta T cells and CD19 B cells. Library method: PCR. Sequencing instrument: Illumina HiSeq 2500. TCR libraries were prepared with molecular barcoding, using unique molecular identifiers to normalize TCRbeta repertoire quantification. TCRdb reran the public reads through fastp at Q25 and MiXCR, keeping productive beta chains. Rows merge per CDR3 protein into single entries with the most common DNA and genes. Recorded for this sample are fewer than 1 million distinct CDR3 sequences; 15% to 20% of them occurred a single time. Around 5.3% of the sample goes to the ten largest clones.

The source was PBMCs, mostly from graft donor cells, collected 360 days after TCRalphabeta/CD19-depleted stem cell transplant. Every receptor here comes from a male patient between 5 and 17 years old who had a stem cell transplant for acute lymphoblastic leukemia, so the T cells may come from the graft donor.

This clonotype has a handful of counts. The rearrangement links TRBV29-1 to TRBJ1-1; weak D call: TRBD1 (5 bases). The CDR3 length is 14 residues. CDR1 is SQVTM, CDR2 ANQGSEA, per germline. Deletions cut 5 bases from V and 4 bases from J, with 17 bases between. CDR3 coding DNA: TGCAGCGTTAGGGACTTCATCCACAGCACTGAAGCTTTCTTT. This translates into CSVRDFIHSTEAFF. Full variable domain (missing parts from reference TRBV29-1 and TRBJ1-1): SAVISQKPSRDICQRGTSLTIQCQVDSQVTMMFWYRQQPGQSLTLIATANQGSEATYESGFVIDKFPISRPNLTFSTLTVSNMSPEDSSIYLCSVRDFIHSTEAFFGQGTRLTVV.

This clonotype showed up just a few times. The chain uses TRBV2 and TRBJ2-7, with D perhaps matching TRBD2 (6 bases). The CDR3 extends over 14 amino acids. CDR1 and CDR2 (germline): SNHLY, FYNNEI. The V gene lost 9 bases and the J gene lost 2 bases, with 17 bases spanning the gap. Here the CDR3 reads CARAGKGLAYEQYF. The CDR3, as DNA: TGTGCCAGGGCGGGAAAGGGGTTAGCCTACGAGCAGTACTTC.

This clonotype was observed many times. The chain employs TRBV7-8 and TRBJ2-1; unclear D gene. The CDR3 runs to 14 residues. V lost 1 base to trimming and J lost 7 bases, with 11 bases between them. Germline CDR1 reads SGHVS; CDR2 reads FQNEAQ. The CDR3 DNA reads as TGTGCCAGCAGCTTAGGCGCTAGTAAGAATGAGCAGTTCTTC. This codes for CASSLGASKNEQFF.